These 27 T cell receptor beta chains originate from one sample sequenced in a study of cytomegalovirus exposure and HLA in healthy donors listed by TCRdb under 2017. Libraries were made using the immunoSEQ multiplex PCR assay. A mixture of 60 forward primers for TCR Vbeta segments and 13 reverse primers for TCR Jbeta segments was used in the multiplex PCR. TCRdb took this table from immuneACCESS and kept in-frame rearrangements with V and J called. Such tables lack part of the clones; where checked against another copy, unresolved V genes explain under half of the gap, and the rest is unexplained. The sample records under 200,000 clones, 80% to 90% of which are singletons. The top ten constitute about 9.3% of the sample. The source material was PBMCs. The receptors stem from a man younger than 35 in good health and CMV-seropositive.

The CDR3 coding sequence is TGTGCCAGCATTCCCCAGGTCCTCACCGGGGAGCTGTTTTTT. This sequence encodes CASIPQVLTGELFF. The J gene is TRBJ2-2, the V gene TRBV21-1; TRBD1, the table's D call, lacks a check against the DNA. TRBV21-1 is flagged as a pseudogene. The CDR3 sequence is 14 residues long.

The chain has TRBV27 and TRBJ1-1; possible D gene TRBD1, 5 bases. Deletions cut 2 bases from V and 1 base from J, with 8 bases between. CDR1 and CDR2 from the germline V gene are MNHEY and SMNVEV (reference sequence). This CDR3 is 14 amino acids long. The CDR3 DNA sequence: TGTGCCAGCAGTTTACAGGGAGGGAACACTGAAGCTTTCTTT. Its protein is CASSLQGGNTEAFF.

The chain combines TRBV9 with TRBJ2-3; 9 bases match TRBD2. V lost 0 bases, J lost 2 bases, and 4 bases stayed unmatched. CDR3 size: 16 residues. Germline V CDR1 and CDR2: SGDLS, YYNGEE. The CDR3 here is CASSVGSSGATDTQYF. DNA of the CDR3: TGTGCCAGCAGCGTAGGCTCTAGCGGGGCCACAGATACGCAGTATTTT.

This chain joins TRBV27 and TRBJ1-5; 8 bases are a match to TRBD1. Looked up from germline, CDR1 is MNHEY and CDR2 is SMNVEV (reference sequence). V dropped 6 bases and J dropped 6; count of bases not matched to a gene: 4. This CDR3 has 13 amino acids. CDR3 nucleotides: TGTGCCAGCAGCCAGGGGGCAGTTCAGCCCCAGCATTTT. It yields the protein CASSQGAVQPQHF.

The genes are TRBV20-1 and TRBJ2-1; no clear D. V lost 5 bases and J lost 3, with 5 bases in between. This CDR3 region has 11 residues. CDR1 is DFQATT, CDR2 SNEGSKA, per germline (reference sequence). CDR3 DNA sequence: TGCAGTGCTCGCGTCTACAATGAGCAGTTCTTC. Translating it yields CSARVYNEQFF.

The rearrangement links TRBV7-8 to TRBJ2-5; 7 nucleotides agree with TRBD1. The end of the DNA is better explained by TRBJ2-7, so the J call may be wrong. The CDR3 length is 13 residues. Germline V gene sequence: CDR1 SGHVS, CDR2 FQNEAQ. In DNA form, the CDR3 reads TGTGCCAAGGGCAGGGGGAGCAACTACGAGCAGTACTTC. Amino acids: CAKGRGSNYEQYF.

This clone was detected once. This chain links TRBV7-2 with TRBJ1-3; the D is unclear. The CDR3 extends over 13 amino acids. The V gene lost 0 bases and the J gene lost 3 bases, with 3 bases spanning the gap. The germline CDR1 and CDR2 sequences are SGHTA and FQGNSA. The CDR3 coding sequence is TGTGCCAGCAGCTTAGCGTATGGAAACACCATATATTTT. Translated: CASSLAYGNTIYF. Full variable domain (rest looked up from reference TRBV7-2 and TRBJ1-3): GAGVSQSPSNKVTEKGKDVELRCDPISGHTALYWYRQSLGQGLEFLIYFQGNSAPDKSGLPSDRFSAERTGGSVSTLTIQRTQQEDSAVYLCASSLAYGNTIYFGEGSWLTVV.

The chain has TRBV29-1 and TRBJ2-2; TRBD1 matches at 8 bases. V lost 7 bases to trimming and J lost 6 bases; unmatched junction nucleotides: 10. Germline V gene sequence: CDR1 SQVTM, CDR2 ANQGSEA. The CDR3 runs 14 residues. In DNA, the CDR3 is TGCAGCGCTCCCATGCCAGGGGGCCCCGGGGAGCTGTTTTTT. It yields the protein CSAPMPGGPGELFF.

The rearrangement uses TRBV19 and TRBJ2-5; the match to TRBD2 covers 11 bases. After removal of 5 bases from V and 2 bases from J, the junction contained 4 bases not matched to a gene. CDR1 and CDR2 from the germline V gene are LNHDA and SQIVND (reference sequence). The CDR3 loop spans 15 amino acids. The CDR3 DNA reads TGTGCCAGTAGTCCCCTAGCGGGGGGACAAGAGACCCAGTACTTC. The encoded protein is CASSPLAGGQETQYF.

This chain links TRBV9 with TRBJ2-6; D gene uncertain. Germline CDR1 is SGDLS and CDR2 is YYNGEE. CDR3 size: 16 residues. Trimming pared 4 bases from V and 0 bases from J, leaving 11 bases between. The CDR3 loop reads CASSSRISSGANVLTF. CDR3 in DNA: TGTGCCAGCAGCTCTAGAATCAGCTCTGGGGCCAACGTCCTGACTTTC.

This clone has more than one count but fewer than ten. Additional DNA sequences in this sample encode the identical CDR3. The chain combines TRBV5-1 with TRBJ1-1, with D perhaps matching TRBD1 (5 bases). Per germline, CDR1 SGHRS and CDR2 YFSETQ. V lost 0 bases and J lost 0, with 6 bases in between. There are 14 residues in the CDR3. CDR3 nucleotides: TGCGCCAGCAGCTTGGGACAGATGAACACTGAAGCTTTCTTT. It translates to CASSLGQMNTEAFF.

The V and J genes are TRBV5-1 and TRBJ2-4; 15 bases map to TRBD2. The ends lost 4 bases at V and 0 bases at J; junction bases unmatched: 11. CDR1 is SGHRS and CDR2 is YFSETQ in the germline V gene. CDR3 length equals 20 residues. CDR3 sequence (DNA): TGCGCCAGCAGCCGCATCGGACTAGCGGGGGGGCTGGAAGCCAAAAACATTCAGTACTTC. Its translation is CASSRIGLAGGLEAKNIQYF. Together with reference TRBV5-1 and TRBJ2-4, the CDR3 gives the full variable domain: KAGVTQTPRYLIKTRGQQVTLSCSPISGHRSVSWYQQTPGQGLQFLFEYFSETQRNKGNFPGRFSGRQFSNSRSEMNVSTLELGDSALYLCASSRIGLAGGLEAKNIQYFGAGTRLSVL.

The genes are TRBV5-5 and TRBJ1-1; TRBD1 aligns across 9 bases. This CDR3 spans 14 amino acids. The germline CDR1 and CDR2 sequences are SGHKS and YYEKEE (reference sequence). With 4 bases clipped from V and 5 bases from J, the junction kept 6 bases outside the gene matches. The DNA for the CDR3 is TGTGCCAGCAGCATACAGGGGGCTAATACTGAAGCTTTCTTT. Translated: CASSIQGANTEAFF.

The chain joins TRBV4-3 to TRBJ1-2; unclear D gene. The V end was cut by 0 bases, the J end by 6 bases, with 17 bases between. Germline V CDR1 and CDR2: LGHNA, YSLEER. The CDR3 has 16 residues. Written as DNA, the CDR3 is TGCGCCAGCAGCCAAGAGTTTAGCCTAGTCCCAAATGGCTACACCTTC. Translated: CASSQEFSLVPNGYTF.

The gene calls are TRBV27 and TRBJ1-5; the D gene is possibly TRBD1 (6 bases). Trimming took 4 bases from V and 8 from J, leaving 15 bases between them. This CDR3 contains 14 residues. The V gene's germline CDR1 is MNHEY and CDR2 SMNVEV (reference sequence). The CDR3 spells CASSSQGARKPQHF. The CDR3 DNA reads TGTGCCAGCAGTTCACAGGGTGCGCGGAAGCCCCAGCATTTT.

The CDR3 DNA is TGCGCCAGCAGCCGACCGGGACTAGCGGGGGGGCCGACAGATACGCAGTATTTT. Its protein is CASSRPGLAGGPTDTQYF. This chain connects TRBV4-1 to TRBJ2-3, with TRBD2 identical over 16 bases. Trimming took 4 bases from V and 3 from J; bases not matched to a gene: 7. This CDR3 is 18 amino acids long. Germline V lookup: CDR1 MGHRA, CDR2 YSYEKL.

The chain links TRBV19 to TRBJ2-3; 12 bases map to TRBD2. Germline CDR1 is LNHDA and CDR2 is SQIVND (reference sequence). The V segment lost 3 bases and the J segment 1 base; nucleotides outside the gene matches: 11. The CDR3 has 19 residues. The CDR3 nucleotides read TGTGCCAGTAGTATCTCAACTAGCGGGGGGCCGAGCCGCACAGATACGCAGTATTTT. It specifies CASSISTSGGPSRTDTQYF.

The chain carries TRBV6-1 and TRBJ1-2, with no clear D. The CDR3 has 15 amino acids. V lost 1 base and J lost 0, with 9 bases in between. Per the germline V gene, CDR1 is MNHNS and CDR2 is SASEGT. The DNA for the CDR3 is TGTGCCAGCAGTGAAGGGGCCTTCACTAACTATGGCTACACCTTC. Translated, it gives CASSEGAFTNYGYTF.

V gene TRBV7-2 combines with J gene TRBJ2-7; 8 bases are shared with TRBD1. The CDR3 contains 16 residues. V was pared by 1 base and J by 4 bases, with 9 bases of the junction left unmatched. Germline loops: CDR1 SGHTA, CDR2 FQGNSA. CDR3 DNA sequence: TGTGCCAGCAGCTTAGGTTCCGGGACAGGCTTATACGAGCAGTACTTC. Protein sequence: CASSLGSGTGLYEQYF.

This clone was seen only a few times. The genes are TRBV5-8 and TRBJ1-5, with a weak D call TRBD1 (6 bases). The germline V and J ends were trimmed by 4 bases and 4 bases, with 12 bases remaining between them. The CDR3 contains 14 residues. CDR1 is SGHTS, CDR2 YDEGEE, per germline. The CDR3 sequence is CASSQNRENQPQHF. Here the CDR3 DNA reads TGTGCCAGCAGCCAAAACAGGGAAAATCAGCCCCAGCATTTT.

Only one count was recorded for this clone. V gene TRBV7-2 combines with J gene TRBJ2-1, with D perhaps TRBD1 or TRBD2 (10 bases each). This CDR3 is built from 18 residues. Germline V gene data show CDR1 as SGHTA and CDR2 as FQGNSA. V lost 1 base to trimming and J lost 16 bases, with 32 bases between them. The CDR3 nucleotides read TGTGCCAGCAGCTTAGAGGGGACAGGGGTTATGAGCGGGGGGGCGATTTTCTTC. It translates to CASSLEGTGVMSGGAIFF.

This chain joins TRBV18 and TRBJ2-7; TRBD2 might be the D (5 bases). Per the germline V gene, CDR1 is KGHSH and CDR2 is LQKENI. This CDR3 spans 14 amino acids. The ends were cut back, 3 bases at V and 2 bases at J, with 11 bases in the middle. For the CDR3, the DNA is TGTGCCAGCTCACCTCAGGTCGGGGCCTACGAGCAGTACTTC. Translation gives CASSPQVGAYEQYF. The whole variable domain, filled in from reference TRBV18 and TRBJ2-7, reads NAGVMQNPRHLVRRRGQEARLRCSPMKGHSHVYWYRQLPEEGLKFMVYLQKENIIDESGMPKERFSAEFPKEGPSILRIQQVVRGDSAAYFCASSPQVGAYEQYFGPGTRLTVT.

The chain employs TRBV19 and TRBJ2-1, with 7 positions matching TRBD2. Germline assignment: CDR1 LNHDA and CDR2 SQIVND (reference sequence). V lost 4 bases, J lost 3 bases, and 3 bases stayed unmatched. The CDR3 is 14 amino acids. CDR3 sequence: CASSNGGNYNEQFF. For the CDR3, the DNA is TGTGCCAGTAGTAACGGGGGGAACTACAATGAGCAGTTCTTC.

This chain uses TRBV4-1 with TRBJ2-1; TRBD1 matches 10 bases. The CDR3 covers 18 residues. The trim removed 6 bases at V and 0 bases at J, leaving 11 bases unmatched. Germline CDR1 and CDR2: MGHRA and YSYEKL. The CDR3 coding sequence is TGCGCCAGCAGGCAACCGGGACAGGGGTTCAGCTCCTACAATGAGCAGTTCTTC. Protein sequence: CASRQPGQGFSSYNEQFF.

The V gene is TRBV5-1, the J gene TRBJ2-7; TRBD1 agrees at 8 bases. CDR3 length equals 15 residues. The germline CDR1 and CDR2 sequences are SGHRS and YFSETQ. J lost 3 bases, V lost 4 bases, and 9 bases had no gene match. The CDR3 loop is CASSPRQGTHYEQYF. In nucleotides, the CDR3 is TGCGCCAGCAGCCCCAGACAGGGGACTCACTACGAGCAGTACTTC.

The chain carries TRBV9 and TRBJ2-3; 7 bases align to TRBD2. V lost 2 bases, J lost 0 bases, and 9 bases stayed unmatched. The CDR3 is 17 residues long. CDR1 and CDR2 (germline): SGDLS, YYNGEE. CDR3 coding DNA: TGTGCCAGCAGCGTGGAACTAGCGTTCCCTAGCACAGATACGCAGTATTTT. Protein: CASSVELAFPSTDTQYF.

The chain couples TRBV10-3 to TRBJ2-2; 7 nucleotides match TRBD1. V lost 4 bases to trimming and J lost 2 bases; unmatched junction nucleotides: 4. CDR1 ENHRY and CDR2 SYGVKD come from the germline V gene. CDR3 length: 15 residues. CDR3 sequence (DNA): TGTGCCATCAGTGGGGCAGGGGGTAACACCGGGGAGCTGTTTTTT. Translation gives CAISGAGGNTGELFF.